Below, 27 T cell receptor beta chains from the same sample are listed, as sequenced in a study of T cells in Graves' hyperthyroidism and ophthalmopathy (dated by TCRdb to about 2019). Libraries were built with multiplex PCR. The data were produced on an Illumina HiSeq 2000. The TCR beta CDR3 regions were amplified from the RNA transcripts. For the first round of RT-PCR on the TCR CDR3, the HTBI primer set was used together with the Qiagen OneStep RT-PCR kit. TCRdb reanalyzed the raw reads on its own, using fastp at Q25 for trimming and MiXCR for clone calling, and kept in-frame beta chains. Each record represents a unique CDR3 protein, reported with the most common genes and DNA among its rows. In all, the sample holds a few hundred thousand distinct CDR3 sequences, and approximately 17% of those were seen once. 40% of the sample rests with the top ten. The sequenced sample consisted of blood. All receptors come from a man aged 18 to 29 with Graves' ophthalmopathy.

About this clonotype: This could be a read error, since a much larger clone is one nucleotide away. The chain couples TRBV11-3 to TRBJ1-1; TRBD1 matches at 8 bases. Germline V lookup: CDR1 SGHNT, CDR2 YENEEA. The CDR3 loop spans 15 amino acids. The CDR3 loop reads CASSWGQAVNTGAFF. In DNA, the CDR3 is TGTGCCAGCAGCTGGGGACAGGCGGTGAACACTGGAGCTTTCTTT.

This clonotype was counted ten times or more. This chain joins TRBV12-3 or TRBV12-4 and TRBJ2-7, with D tentatively TRBD1 (5 bases). This CDR3 has 14 amino acids. V gave up 2 bases and J gave up 0 bases, with 8 bases separating them. CDR3 nucleotide sequence: TGTGCCAGCAGTTTACGAGGACACTCCTACGAGCAGTACTTC. Translating gives CASSLRGHSYEQYF.

In its sample, this clonotype was seen many times. The J gene is TRBJ1-1, the V gene TRBV7-9; 7 nucleotides align to TRBD1. V lost 6 bases to trimming and J lost 5 bases; unmatched junction nucleotides: 9. This CDR3 has 14 amino acids. Looked up from germline, CDR1 is SEHNR and CDR2 is FQNEAQ (reference sequence). This CDR3 reads CASSPVQGVTEAFF. As DNA, the CDR3 is TGTGCCAGCAGTCCCGTTCAGGGGGTGACTGAAGCTTTCTTT.

The V gene is TRBV5-1, the J gene TRBJ2-3; D gene ambiguous. V lost 9 bases to trimming and J lost 4 bases, with 21 bases between them. Germline V gives CDR1 SGHRS, CDR2 YFSETQ. The CDR3 is 15 residues long. CDR3 bases: TGCGCCACTACGGTCTCAGGCTCGTCTTCAGATACGCAGTATTTT. Its translation: CATTVSGSSSDTQYF.

At least ten counts were recorded for this clonotype. The chain employs TRBV2 and TRBJ1-1; 7 nucleotides agree with TRBD1. Per the germline V gene, CDR1 is SNHLY and CDR2 is FYNNEI. V shed 10 bases, J shed 1 base, and the junction held 6 bases outside the gene matches. This CDR3 spans 13 amino acids. CDR3 bases: TGTGCCACCCGGGACAGAGAGAACACTGAAGCTTTCTTT. Translating gives CATRDRENTEAFF.

This clonotype was seen at least ten times. V usage is TRBV5-1 and J usage is TRBJ2-3; the D gene is possibly TRBD2 (6 bases). This CDR3 has 15 residues. With 10 bases removed from V and 3 bases from J, the gap between germline ends came to 21 bases. Germline V lookup: CDR1 SGHRS, CDR2 YFSETQ. CDR3 amino acids: CASRSGRAETDTQYF. For the CDR3, the DNA is TGCGCCTCAAGAAGCGGGCGAGCAGAAACAGATACGCAGTATTTT.

The chain employs TRBV20-1 and TRBJ2-6; no firm D call. The CDR3 sequence is 14 residues long. V was clipped by 3 bases and J by 4 bases, with 10 bases between them. Per the germline V gene, CDR1 is DFQATT and CDR2 is SNEGSKA (reference sequence). The CDR3 reads CSASLGTGANVLTF. CDR3 nucleotides: TGCAGTGCTAGCCTGGGAACCGGGGCCAACGTCCTGACTTTC.

This clonotype was detected a few times. This chain links TRBV29-1 with TRBJ2-7, with D perhaps matching TRBD2 (5 bases). The CDR3 spans 13 residues. With 4 bases removed from V and 7 bases from J, the gap between germline ends came to 17 bases. In germline, CDR1 is SQVTM, CDR2 ANQGSEA. This CDR3 reads CSVVGRLTTEQYF. As DNA, the CDR3 is TGCAGCGTTGTTGGCAGACTAACGACTGAGCAGTACTTC.

This clonotype was seen a handful of times. The rearrangement uses TRBV7-3 and TRBJ2-3; perhaps TRBD1 as D (6 bases). In germline, CDR1 is SGHTA, CDR2 FQGTGA. V lost 0 bases, J lost 4 bases, and 11 bases lay in between. There are 15 residues in the CDR3. The CDR3 reads CASSLTGAGPDTQYF. CDR3 nucleotides: TGTGCCAGCAGCTTAACGGGGGCAGGGCCAGATACGCAGTATTTT.

This clonotype was counted at least ten times. The rearrangement links TRBV4-2 to TRBJ1-1; D unresolved. The CDR3 length is 15 residues. Germline V CDR1 and CDR2: LGHNA, YNFKEQ. Deletions cut 0 bases from V and 1 base from J, with 9 bases between. The CDR3 loop is CASSQENSQNTEAFF. In nucleotides, the CDR3 is TGTGCCAGCAGCCAAGAGAACAGCCAGAACACTGAAGCTTTCTTT.

This clonotype has ten or more counts. The genes are TRBV5-1 and TRBJ1-1, with D uncertain. In germline, CDR1 is SGHRS, CDR2 YFSETQ. The V end lost 4 bases, the J end lost 1 base, and 14 bases lay between the germline ends. The length of the CDR3 is 15 residues. CDR3 protein: CASSRLATGNTEAFF. The CDR3 bases are TGCGCCAGCAGCCGACTCGCCACGGGGAACACTGAAGCTTTCTTT.

The V call is TRBV28, the J call TRBJ2-1; perhaps D is TRBD1 or TRBD2 (5 bases each). The germline CDR1 and CDR2 sequences are MDHEN and SYDVKM. V lost 7 bases, J lost 2 bases, and 9 bases lay in between. The CDR3 extends over 13 amino acids. This CDR3 reads CASIGGPYNEQFF. In DNA, the CDR3 is TGTGCCAGCATTGGGGGACCCTACAATGAGCAGTTCTTC.

Comments on this clonotype: A read error may be the cause here, since a much bigger clone is one base away. The chain carries TRBV20-1 and TRBJ2-2, with 7 bases aligning to TRBD2. The CDR3 runs to 14 residues. Germline CDR1 DFQATT, CDR2 SNEGSKA (reference sequence). CDR3 DNA sequence: TGCAGTGCTAGAGAGGGAGGGACCACCGGGGGGCTGTTTTTT. Translated: CSAREGGTTGGLFF.

This clonotype was seen only a few times. This chain uses TRBV24-1 with TRBJ2-7; D remains unclear. The CDR3 consists of 12 residues. Between the trimmed V and J ends, which lost 6 bases and 3 bases, there was a span of 8 bases. The germline V gene has CDR1 KGHDR and CDR2 SFDVKD. The CDR3: CATSPQIYEQYF. CDR3 sequence (DNA): TGTGCCACCAGTCCCCAAATCTACGAGCAGTACTTC.

V and J are TRBV5-6 and TRBJ2-7, with TRBD1 matching over 7 bases. Germline V lookup: CDR1 SGHDT, CDR2 YYEEEE. V shed 2 bases and J 3 bases; nucleotides not matched to a gene: 11. The CDR3 loop spans 16 amino acids. CDR3 protein: CASSLISSRGYYEQYF. The CDR3 nucleotides are TGTGCCAGCAGCTTAATATCTTCCAGGGGGTACTACGAGCAGTACTTC. Combining the CDR3 with reference TRBV5-6 and TRBJ2-7 gives the whole variable domain DAGVTQSPTHLIKTRGQQVTLRCSPKSGHDTVSWYQQALGQGPQFIFQYYEEEERQRGNFPDRFSGHQFPNYSSELNVNALLLGDSALYLCASSLISSRGYYEQYFGPGTRLTVT.

This clonotype occurred many times. DNA for the CDR3: TGTGCCAGCAGCCAATGGACTAGCACAGATACGCAGTATTTT. Encoded protein: CASSQWTSTDTQYF. This chain links TRBV3-1 with TRBJ2-3; a possible D gene is TRBD2 (5 bases). The germline V gene encodes CDR1 LGHDT and CDR2 YNNKEL (reference sequence). The CDR3 contains 14 residues. Trimming cost V 2 bases and J 0 bases, with 6 bases left between them.

The genes are TRBV9 and TRBJ1-1; D not resolved. This CDR3 has 15 amino acids. The germline V gene has CDR1 SGDLS and CDR2 YYNGEE. Trimming took 3 bases from V and 0 from J, leaving 12 bases between them. CDR3 DNA sequence: TGTGCCAGCAGCGACGCGGGTTCGGTGAACACTGAAGCTTTCTTT. It specifies CASSDAGSVNTEAFF.

This clonotype was counted ten times or more. V is TRBV2 and J is TRBJ2-2; D is unresolved. CDR1 SNHLY and CDR2 FYNNEI come from the germline V gene. The CDR3 length is 13 residues. V lost 0 bases and J 8 bases, leaving 7 bases between the germline ends. The CDR3 nucleotides are TGTGCCAGCAGTGAAGCGGAAGGTGGGGAGCTGTTTTTT. This codes for CASSEAEGGELFF.

The CDR3 DNA reads TGTGCCAGCAGCCCGTCAGCAGGGGAAGAGACCCAGTACTTC. Encoded protein: CASSPSAGEETQYF. The V and J genes are TRBV5-5 and TRBJ2-5; weak D call: TRBD1 (6 bases). The ends were cut back, 4 bases at V and 3 bases at J, with 13 bases in the middle. Germline V gene data show CDR1 as SGHKS and CDR2 as YYEKEE (reference sequence). The CDR3 covers 14 residues.

Ten or more counts support this clonotype. The chain recombines TRBV2 with TRBJ1-3; D not certain. Per the germline V gene, CDR1 is SNHLY and CDR2 is FYNNEI. This CDR3 region has 15 residues. The V end was cut by 6 bases, the J end by 0 bases, with 12 bases between. The CDR3 here is CASSLDGSSGNTIYF. Here the CDR3 DNA reads TGTGCCAGCAGCCTAGACGGGAGCTCTGGAAACACCATATATTTT.

There are many counts of this clonotype. This chain uses TRBV3-1 with TRBJ1-6; D is ambiguous. Germline assignment: CDR1 LGHDT and CDR2 YNNKEL (reference sequence). This CDR3 has 14 amino acids. The germline V and J ends were trimmed by 1 base and 7 bases, with 8 bases remaining between them. For the CDR3, the DNA is TGTGCCAGCAGCCAAGGGGCCCTCAATTCACCCCTCCACTTT. This codes for CASSQGALNSPLHF. Full variable domain (rest looked up from reference TRBV3-1 and TRBJ1-6): DTAVSQTPKYLVTQMGNDKSIKCEQNLGHDTMYWYKQDSKKFLKIMFSYNNKELIINETVPNRFSPKSPDKAHLNLHINSLELGDSAVYFCASSQGALNSPLHFGNGTRLTVT.

This clonotype has ten or more counts. The chain links TRBV2 to TRBJ2-7; 11 bases agree with TRBD1. V trimming: 4 bases; J trimming: 3 bases; junction bases outside the gene matches: 11. The germline V gene encodes CDR1 SNHLY and CDR2 FYNNEI. This CDR3 is built from 17 residues. Here the CDR3 reads CASSAPGQGGKFYEQYF. The CDR3 DNA is TGTGCCAGCAGTGCCCCGGGACAGGGGGGGAAATTCTACGAGCAGTACTTC.

This clonotype was seen at least ten times. The CDR3, as DNA: TGCAGTGCTAGAGATCTCCAGGGGGCGGCTGGCTACACCTTC. Translation gives CSARDLQGAAGYTF. The chain is built from TRBV20-1 and TRBJ1-2; the match to TRBD1 covers 8 bases. The J segment lost 7 bases and the V segment lost 0 bases, leaving 7 bases of the junction unmatched. CDR3 length: 14 amino acids. Germline CDR1 DFQATT, CDR2 SNEGSKA (reference sequence).

This clonotype showed up many times. The V gene is TRBV27, the J gene TRBJ1-6; TRBD1 aligns across 10 bases. This CDR3 contains 15 residues. Germline values: CDR1 MNHEY, CDR2 SMNVEV (reference sequence). Trimming removed 8 bases from V and 6 bases from J; junction bases left unmatched: 7. Written as DNA, the CDR3 is TGTGCCAGCTCTCGGGACAGGGGTCCTAATTCACCCCTCCACTTT. Protein product: CASSRDRGPNSPLHF.

The chain combines TRBV9 with TRBJ1-1, with 12 bases that match TRBD1. The CDR3 covers 14 residues. Germline loops: CDR1 SGDLS, CDR2 YYNGEE. V trimming: 7 bases; J trimming: 7 bases; junction bases outside the gene matches: 8. This chain's CDR3 is CASAWGQGAGEAFF. For the CDR3, the DNA is TGTGCCAGCGCCTGGGGACAGGGGGCCGGTGAAGCTTTCTTT.

There are many counts of this clonotype. The chain joins TRBV28 to TRBJ2-1; no reliable D call. The CDR3 is made up of 14 amino acids. In germline, CDR1 is MDHEN, CDR2 SYDVKM. V dropped 7 bases and J dropped 7 bases, with 17 bases sitting between them. The CDR3 spells CASKVTSIGNEQFF. DNA for the CDR3: TGTGCCAGCAAAGTCACTTCCATAGGTAATGAGCAGTTCTTC.

This clonotype has at least ten counts. The rearrangement joins TRBV2 to TRBJ2-1; no clear D gene. CDR3 length: 16 residues. Germline assignment: CDR1 SNHLY and CDR2 FYNNEI. The V and J ends lost 1 base and 0 bases respectively, with 10 bases between them. CDR3 sequence reads: CASSEGYMSSYNEQFF. As DNA, the CDR3 is TGTGCCAGCAGTGAAGGATACATGAGCTCCTACAATGAGCAGTTCTTC. The full variable domain, with the rest looked up from reference TRBV2 and TRBJ2-1, is EPEVTQTPSHQVTQMGQEVILRCVPISNHLYFYWYRQILGQKVEFLVSFYNNEISEKSEIFDDQFSVERPDGSNFTLKIRSTKLEDSAMYFCASSEGYMSSYNEQFFGPGTRLTVL.